This T cell receptor (beta chain) appears in the sequencing data of a study of CXCR3-negative and CXCR3-positive naive CD8 T cells. Study-wide context: Sequencing yielded around 130 million TRB reads, roughly 1.5 +/- 0.3 million per library. Findings and limits, study-wide: Comparison of naive CXCR3-negative and CXCR3-positive cells revealed similar TRBV-TRBJ usage, while memory cells differed. Greater hydrophobicity was found in TRB CDR3s of CXCR3-positive naive cells than of CXCR3-negative naive cells. Whereas both naive subsets had comparably high diversity, memory CD8+ cells had much lower diversity.

Note on this clonotype: What it binds is not known.

In preparing the TRB cDNA libraries, 5' RACE with UMI labels was used. TCRdb re-called the 5' RACE reads; every CDR3 protein appears as one record, without DNA. The sample totals around 140,000 distinct CDR3 sequences. Naive cells were sorted as CD45RO-, CCR7+, CD27+ and CD95-. The CDR3 contains 14 residues. Per germline, CDR1 MNHEY and CDR2 SMNVEV (reference sequence). The chain joins TRBV27 to TRBJ2-7; the TCRdb call, TRBD2, lacks DNA for checking. The source of this sequence is a human donor in good health. Some clones in this sample may be carry-over from other donors' samples. Sequences were obtained from naive CXCR3+ CD8+ T cells from blood. Stated subset: CD45RO-CCR7+CD27+CD95- naive CD8+ T cells expressing CXCR3 (TNR3+). The CDR3 region is CASSLAGPIYEQYF.